Here is one T cell receptor beta chain with its context. Its antigen is as yet unknown. This CDR3 is also generated by other DNA sequences in the sample. This sample was included in a study of shared clonotypes between healthy human individuals. Study-wide results and limits: Non-shared clonotypes showed lower generation probabilities than clonotypes common to all four donors. The study's rarefaction showed incomplete sorted-subset sequencing despite large depth. Some naive CD4 clonotypes, roughly 5%, turned up in common across several donors.

The assay was run at deep level. TCRdb keeps only in-frame clones here, not all; method: immunoSEQ multiplex PCR. The sample records about 2 million clones, about 95% being singletons. It was CD45RO-negative cells, positively selected for CCR7, that made up naive CD8 cells, with terminally differentiated effector memory CD45RA+ cells excluded. V was shortened by 3 bases and J by 6 bases, with 8 bases between the two germline ends. Germline V lookup: CDR1 MNHEY, CDR2 SMNVEV (reference sequence). This CDR3 spans 12 amino acids. The TCR was taken from a man younger than 35 in good health. The rearrangement joins TRBV27 to TRBJ1-2; possible D gene TRBD1, 5 bases. Material: naive CD8+ T cells sorted from blood. The CDR3 DNA follows: TGTGCCAGCAGTTTGGGGGGTGATGGCTACACCTTC. Its protein is CASSLGGDGYTF.